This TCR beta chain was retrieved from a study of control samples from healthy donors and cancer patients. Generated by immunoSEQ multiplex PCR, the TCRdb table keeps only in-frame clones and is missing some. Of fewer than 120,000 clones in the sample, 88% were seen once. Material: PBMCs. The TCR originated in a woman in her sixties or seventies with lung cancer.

The CDR3 reads CASSPYEDLGRTQYF. DNA of the CDR3: TGTGCCAGCAGCCCGTACGAGGACCTCGGGAGGACCCAGTACTTC. V and J are TRBV3-1 (or the pseudogene TRBV3-2) and TRBJ2-5, with a weak D call TRBD2 (6 bases). V was cut by 4 bases and J by 7 bases, with 19 bases left in between. Germline loops: CDR1 LGHDT, CDR2 YNNKEL (reference sequence). This CDR3 spans 15 amino acids.